The T cell receptor beta chain under discussion was sequenced for a study of blood T cell repertoires in COVID-19. Whole-study context: The study drew acute and convalescent COVID-19 samples from the United States, Italy and Spain.

Here immunoSEQ multiplex PCR was the method, and the copy in TCRdb shows in-frame clones only, minus some. The sample consists of 120,000 or so clones, 70% to 90% of them appearing once. Trimming cost V 0 bases and J 7 bases; bases outside gene matches: 2. Per the germline V gene, CDR1 is GTSNPN and CDR2 is SVGIG (reference sequence). The CDR3 runs 13 residues. The origin of this receptor is a woman in her 50s with acute or convalescent COVID-19. Sequenced: peripheral blood. The gene calls are TRBV30 and TRBJ1-5; 8 bases map to TRBD1. CDR3 residues: CAWSVQGVQPQHF. CDR3 DNA sequence: TGTGCCTGGAGTGTACAGGGGGTACAGCCCCAGCATTTT.